This entry concerns a single TCR beta chain. The second PCR ran roughly 6 to 11 cycles with a sample-barcoded 5' primer and J-beta primers. Each TCR beta cDNA got a 12-nucleotide random molecular identifier. TCRdb recomputed calls from the 5' RACE reads with MiXCR, one row per CDR3 protein. The sample lists 1.5 million to 2 million distinct CDR3 sequences, around 35% occurring once. The data originate from a study of blood T cells in healthy people across ages. This CDR3 is built from 14 residues. The V gene lost 6 bases and the J gene lost 4 bases, with 15 bases spanning the gap. CDR1 is MNHEY and CDR2 is SMNVEV in the germline V gene (reference sequence).

The TCR comes from a woman between 25 and 40 years old in good health. The sequencing input was blood. This rearrangement joins TRBV27 to TRBJ1-2; weak D call: TRBD1 (6 bases). This chain's CDR3 is CASRPGGGVYGYTF. For the CDR3, the DNA is TGTGCCAGCAGGCCTGGTGGGGGCGTCTATGGCTACACCTTC.